This TCR beta chain was recorded in a study of cytotoxic CD8 clonotypes in ibrutinib-treated CLL (dated by TCRdb to about 2021). Broadly, across the study: In this cohort, some 16 patients were treatment-naive and ten to eleven were relapsed/refractory, while around 18 had unmutated IGHV. Cryopreserved peripheral blood mononuclear cells were collected before treatment, at response, and at either disease progression or sustained remission. An average of roughly 250,000 productive templates and 94,082 productive rearrangements was obtained per sample. Longitudinal samples were obtainable from about 30% of the 86 participants in the trial. Partial responses were observed in roughly 24 patients and complete responses in 2; after a median follow-up of 68 months, remission was maintained in roughly 15 patients and progression was observed in approximately 12. Response samples were obtained after a median of around 11 months of treatment, with a range of about 6 to 36 months. The full study reports these points: Public clonotypes were found to be uncommon and were observed to contract or remain stable during treatment; the increase in clonality was shown to reflect expansion of private clonotypes at ibrutinib response. An increase in clonality was observed at ibrutinib response, with clonality remaining stable during sustained remission and falling back toward baseline at progression. Sampling times were not matched between sustained-remission and progressing patients, and lymph node repertoires were not studied. Baseline clonality exceeded that of age-matched healthy donors and correlated strongly with circulating CD8+ T-cell counts.

A MiSeq instrument was used for deep resolution sequencing, which targeted depths ranging from 1 in 1 million up to 1 in 200,000 T cells, with coverage averaging 10x for each clonotype. The immunoSEQ hsTCRB Kit was used to generate TCR beta libraries. The study's processing was this. The data were analyzed with ImmunoSEQ Analyzer and ImmunoSEQ Data Assistant, and V, D and J gene assignments followed IMGT definitions. Clonality, which ranges from 0 to 1, was calculated by subtracting the normalized Shannon entropy of productive rearrangement frequencies from one. Only overrepresented clonotypes making up at least 0.05% of the repertoire of each patient were included in the public clonotype analysis. Some 13 age-matched healthy donor repertoires from immuneACCESS served as clonality controls. Here the immuneACCESS table is served through TCRdb, limited to in-frame sequences with V and J called. Missing clones are a known gap in these copies; in checked studies unresolved V genes cover under half, and the rest lacks a known reason. V, J and clone size reflect that table, while D and trimming were determined from the DNA. This sample gives tens of thousands of clones in total; under 80% of them show up just once. 26% of the sample is held by the ten biggest clonotypes.

The CDR3 runs 15 residues from the cysteine to the phenylalanine. The CDR3 DNA has 45 bases and is translated from base 1. The trim is 2 bases for V and 6 bases for J, with a gap of 15 bases between the germline ends. CDR1 and CDR2, per the germline V gene, are SGDLS and YYNGEE. As concerns this clone: Its antigen target is currently unknown. The record has no base qualities; no much larger clone is one base away.

For TCR beta library preparation, 1.5 to 2.5 micrograms of genomic DNA were extracted from the cryopreserved PBMCs. Longitudinal blood samples from CLL patients on ibrutinib monotherapy underwent high-throughput TCR beta sequencing. The patients took part in an open-label, single-center phase 2 trial of ibrutinib monotherapy. This clonotype originated in a human donor with chronic lymphocytic leukemia. This specimen consisted of PBMCs, obtained before ibrutinib treatment. Rearrangement joined TRBV9 to TRBJ2-1; too little of a D gene remains to name it. The CDR3 is CASSVLHGLFNEQFF. The DNA is TGTGCCAGCAGCGTTCTCCACGGCCTTTTCAATGAGCAGTTCTTC.